Below are 11 T cell receptor beta chains sequenced from a single sample in a study of vaccination and CD4 T cells after COVID-19. Their cognate antigens are unknown. Sequencing of the DNA from cultured CD4+ T cells was carried out with the Oncomine TCR Beta short-read assay. From the PCR reads, TCRdb called clonotypes with MiXCR, one entry per CDR3 protein. The table includes around 16,000 distinct CDR3 sequences, around 47% detected once. Specified time point: late sampling 161 to 241 days after vaccination in three convalescent patients. The treatment was: roughly 10-day PBMC culture with coronavirus spike peptide pools or control peptides (ViraFEST assay). The starting material was CD4+ T cells from blood, cultured in vitro, obtained about 7 months after SARS-CoV-2 vaccination. All receptors derive from a human donor who had recovered from COVID-19.

The chain recombines TRBV4-1 with TRBJ1-6; D is unresolved. Germline assignment: CDR1 MGHRA and CDR2 YSYEKL. With 4 bases removed from V and 10 bases from J, the gap between germline ends came to 17 bases. The CDR3 length is 15 residues. CDR3 coding DNA: TGCGCCAGCAGCCCTTGGTACACCGGGAGGTCACCCCTCCACTTT. It encodes CASSPWYTGRSPLHF.

This clonotype was detected once. The rearrangement links TRBV7-6 to TRBJ2-7; D ambiguous. V lost 0 bases to trimming and J lost 3 bases, with 12 bases between them. CDR1 is SGHVS, CDR2 FNYEAQ, per germline. This CDR3 is 15 amino acids long. CDR3: CASSLASSEGYEQYF. The CDR3 coding sequence is TGTGCCAGCAGCTTAGCCTCATCAGAAGGCTACGAGCAGTACTTC.

The V call is TRBV4-2, the J call TRBJ2-5; TRBD2 matches 8 bases. The CDR3 totals 15 residues. Germline loops: CDR1 LGHNA, CDR2 YNFKEQ. Losses at the gene ends were 3 bases for V and 5 bases for J; bases not matched to a gene: 8. The chain's CDR3 is CASSQYGGVDETQYF. In nucleotides, the CDR3 is TGTGCCAGCAGCCAGTACGGGGGGGTCGACGAGACCCAGTACTTC.

J is TRBJ1-1 and V is TRBV6-1; D is unclear. Between the trimmed V and J ends, which lost 6 bases and 0 bases, there was a span of 11 bases. Looked up from germline, CDR1 is MNHNS and CDR2 is SASEGT. The CDR3 totals 14 residues. Here the CDR3 DNA reads TGTGCCAGCAGAACCAGCGACATGAACACTGAAGCTTTCTTT. Translated: CASRTSDMNTEAFF.

A note on this clonotype: Germline is not matched at one junction end, which may reflect a read error. The CDR3 DNA reads as TGTGCCAGCAGCCCCCCTAGCGACGTCTTC. This encodes CASSPPSDVF. This chain links TRBV7-3 with TRBJ2-7, with a tentative D call TRBD2 (6 bases). This CDR3 spans 10 amino acids. Germline V gene lookup returns CDR1 SGHTA and CDR2 FQGTGA.

Relative to its sample, this clonotype is medium-sized. The J gene is TRBJ1-2, the V gene TRBV7-3; 8 positions agree with TRBD1. The J segment lost 4 bases and the V segment lost 5 bases, leaving 3 bases of the junction unmatched. The CDR3 totals 13 residues. Germline CDR1 is SGHTA and CDR2 is FQGTGA. The CDR3 spells CASSPTGGYGYTF. The DNA for the CDR3 is TGTGCCAGCAGCCCCACAGGGGGCTATGGCTACACCTTC. Together with reference TRBV7-3 and TRBJ1-2, the CDR3 gives the full variable domain: GAGVSQTPSNKVTEKGKYVELRCDPISGHTALYWYRQSLGQGPEFLIYFQGTGAADDSGLPNDRFFAVRPEGSVSTLKIQRTERGDSAVYLCASSPTGGYGYTFGSGTRLTVV.

There are a few counts of this clonotype. The chain combines TRBV2 with TRBJ1-2; D is uncertain. Germline V gives CDR1 SNHLY, CDR2 FYNNEI. Trimming pared 4 bases from V and 7 bases from J, leaving 10 bases between. The CDR3 consists of 12 residues. For the CDR3, the DNA is TGTGCCAGCAGTGGGCCCGGCGGTGGCTACACCTTC. Protein: CASSGPGGGYTF.

V gene TRBV12-3 or TRBV12-4 combines with J gene TRBJ2-5; possibly TRBD2 for D (6 bases). This CDR3 comprises 15 residues. The V gene lost 5 bases and the J gene lost 5 bases, with 18 bases spanning the gap. CDR3 nucleotide sequence: TGTGCCAGCAGTCTCACGGGGGACCTGGGCGAGACCCAGTACTTC. This translates into CASSLTGDLGETQYF.

This chain connects TRBV7-2 to TRBJ2-1, with 13 bases fitting TRBD2. With 0 bases clipped from V and 15 bases from J, the junction kept 2 bases outside the gene matches. The CDR3 sequence is 13 residues long. Germline CDR1 SGHTA, CDR2 FQGNSA. This CDR3 is CASSLAGLAGRFF. The CDR3 DNA reads TGTGCCAGCAGCTTAGCGGGACTAGCGGGAAGGTTCTTC.

Only a few counts were recorded for this clonotype. The chain employs TRBV7-3 and TRBJ1-2; 10 positions agree with TRBD1. With V trimmed by 0 bases and J by 3 bases, 1 base remained unmatched. The CDR3 is 15 residues long. CDR1 and CDR2 from the germline V gene are SGHTA and FQGTGA. The CDR3 here is CASSLTGTGDYGYTF. The CDR3 DNA reads TGTGCCAGCAGCTTAACAGGGACAGGGGACTATGGCTACACCTTC.

The CDR3 DNA reads as TGCAGTGCTAGAGTGGCAGGGGGCAATCTCCAAGAGACCCAGTACTTC. This encodes CSARVAGGNLQETQYF. The chain recombines TRBV20-1 with TRBJ2-5; 8 nucleotides line up with TRBD1. Looked up from germline, CDR1 is DFQATT and CDR2 is SNEGSKA (reference sequence). J was trimmed by 1 base and V by 1 base; bases with no gene match: 8. This CDR3 comprises 16 residues.